Below, one TCR beta chain is given with its context. The source of the sample is a study of T cells in Graves' hyperthyroidism and ophthalmopathy. The V end lost 0 bases, the J end lost 7 bases, and 14 bases lay between the germline ends. This CDR3 spans 15 amino acids. Germline CDR1 is SGDLS and CDR2 is YYNGEE. RNA transcripts provided the source from which TCR beta CDR3 regions were amplified. First-round RT-PCR targeting the TCR CDR3 was performed with the HTBI primer set. TCRdb reprocessed the multiplex PCR reads with MiXCR, giving one entry per CDR3 protein. The table lists some 570,000 distinct CDR3 sequences, 15% to 20% of them singletons.

What was sequenced was blood. This chain connects TRBV9 to TRBJ1-5; D possibly corresponds to TRBD1 (5 bases). This receptor was obtained from a woman younger than 35 with Graves' ophthalmopathy. The CDR3 coding sequence is TGTGCCAGCAGCGTAGGCCAGGGTACGGGACAGCCCCAGCATTTT. This gives the protein CASSVGQGTGQPQHF.